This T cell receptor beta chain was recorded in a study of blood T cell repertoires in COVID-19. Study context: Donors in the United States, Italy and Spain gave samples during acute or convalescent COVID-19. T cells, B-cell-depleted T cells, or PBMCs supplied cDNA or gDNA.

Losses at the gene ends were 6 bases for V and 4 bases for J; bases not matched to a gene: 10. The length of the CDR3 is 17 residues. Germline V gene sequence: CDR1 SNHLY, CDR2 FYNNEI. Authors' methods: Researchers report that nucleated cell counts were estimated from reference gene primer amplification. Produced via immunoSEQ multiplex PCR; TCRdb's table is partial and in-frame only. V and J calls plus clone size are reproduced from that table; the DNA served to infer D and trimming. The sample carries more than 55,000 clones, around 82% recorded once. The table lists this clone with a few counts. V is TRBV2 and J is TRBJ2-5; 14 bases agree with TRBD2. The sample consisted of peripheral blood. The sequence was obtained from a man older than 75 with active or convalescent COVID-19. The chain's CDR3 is CASSLGTSGGQRETQYF. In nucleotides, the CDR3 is TGTGCCAGCAGCTTAGGGACTAGCGGGGGCCAGAGAGAGACCCAGTACTTC. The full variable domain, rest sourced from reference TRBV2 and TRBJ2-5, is EPEVTQTPSHQVTQMGQEVILRCVPISNHLYFYWYRQILGQKVEFLVSFYNNEISEKSEIFDDQFSVERPDGSNFTLKIRSTKLEDSAMYFCASSLGTSGGQRETQYFGPGTRLLVL.